Listed below are T cell receptor beta chains from one sample, sequenced in a study of T cell repertoires in aging, cancer and after chemotherapy. TCRdb recomputed calls from the multiplex PCR reads with MiXCR, one row per CDR3 protein. The sample yields 1,500 to 2,500 distinct CDR3 sequences, about 16% seen once. Sequences were obtained from blood. Every receptor here comes from a human donor with a solid tumor. Each CDR3 is given with its conserved first and last residue. The D gene is left open where the match is weak. For some rows the clone size is stated as once, few or many, or as a class when expanded; others skip it.

cdr3_aa cdr3_nt v_call clone_size d_call j_call cdr3_length
CASVAGWYNSPLHF TGCGCCAGCGTCGCGGGGTGGTATAATTCACCCCTCCACTTT TRBV10-1 few . TRBJ1-6 14
CAWTQSGLRYRDTQYF TGTGCCTGGACCCAATCGGGACTTCGGTATAGGGATACGCAGTATTTT TRBV30 . . TRBJ2-3 16
CASSSWGSYNEQFF TGTGCCAGCAGTTCCTGGGGCTCCTACAATGAGCAGTTCTTC TRBV5-4 few . TRBJ2-1 14
CSARDRASPSNEQFF TGCAGTGCTAGAGATCGTGCTAGCCCGTCCAATGAGCAGTTCTTC TRBV20-1 medium-sized . TRBJ2-1 15
CASRWDRTYEQYF TGTGCCAGCAGGTGGGACAGAACCTACGAGCAGTACTTC TRBV6-2/TRBV6-3 few TRBD1 TRBJ2-7 13
CASSFTGTGRQETQYF TGTGCCAGCAGCTTCACCGGGACAGGGCGTCAAGAGACCCAGTACTTC TRBV11-2 few TRBD1 TRBJ2-5 16
CASSLQQGAGQPQHF TGTGCCAGCAGTTTACAACAGGGGGCCGGTCAGCCCCAGCATTTT TRBV27 . TRBD1 TRBJ1-5 15
CAWRTMTQGVGTEAFF TGTGCCTGGCGAACGATGACCCAGGGCGTGGGCACTGAAGCTTTCTTT TRBV30 medium-sized . TRBJ1-1 16
CASSPLADQETQYF TGTGCCAGCTCACCATTGGCGGACCAAGAGACCCAGTACTTC TRBV18 . . TRBJ2-5 14
CASSDRLTLTDTQYF TGTGCCAGCAGTGACCGACTGACCCTCACAGATACGCAGTATTTT TRBV25-1 few . TRBJ2-3 15
CASSLFGLGRGNEQFF TGTGCCAGCAGCTTATTCGGATTGGGCAGGGGGAATGAGCAGTTCTTC TRBV7-3 few TRBD1 TRBJ2-1 16
CASSYFPGQNYEQYF TGTGCCAGCAGTTACTTCCCGGGACAGAATTACGAGCAGTACTTC TRBV7-9 medium-sized TRBD1 TRBJ2-7 15
CASSVRQGAPTDTQYF TGTGCCAGTAGTGTTAGACAGGGGGCGCCGACAGATACGCAGTATTTT TRBV19 few TRBD1 TRBJ2-3 16
CSARALSNTDTQYF TGCAGTGCTAGAGCCCTGTCGAACACAGATACGCAGTATTTT TRBV20-1 medium-sized . TRBJ2-3 14
CASSYSGLAGYEQFF TGTGCCAGCAGTTACTCCGGACTAGCGGGCTATGAGCAGTTCTTC TRBV6-6 large TRBD2 TRBJ2-1 15
CASREPGPFYGYTF TGTGCCAGCAGAGAACCGGGACCATTCTATGGCTACACCTTC TRBV11-2 . . TRBJ1-2 14
CASSSAPGGSYEQYF TGTGCCAGCAGCTCTGCCCCGGGGGGGAGCTACGAGCAGTACTTC TRBV11-2 . TRBD2 TRBJ2-7 15
CASSSYGQGSYGYTF TGTGCCAGCAGTTCCTATGGACAGGGGAGTTATGGCTACACCTTC TRBV27 few TRBD1 TRBJ1-2 15
CASSQQGDNSPLHF TGCGCCAGCAGCCAACAGGGGGATAATTCACCCCTCCACTTT TRBV4-3 few TRBD1 TRBJ1-6 14
CASSLGAGSTDTQYF TGTGCCAGCAGTTTGGGTGCGGGAAGCACAGATACGCAGTATTTT TRBV27 medium-sized . TRBJ2-3 15
CASSGENTEAFF TGTGCCAGCTCAGGGGAGAACACTGAAGCTTTCTTT TRBV18 few . TRBJ1-1 12
CSVEGRSYGYTF TGCAGCGTTGAAGGACGAAGCTATGGCTACACCTTC TRBV29-1 large . TRBJ1-2 12
CASRPQEFNSPLHF TGTGCCAGCAGGCCACAGGAGTTTAATTCACCCCTCCACTTT TRBV7-9 large . TRBJ1-6 14
CASSYEVLAGGGNEQFF TGTGCCAGCAGTTACGAGGTCCTAGCGGGAGGAGGCAATGAGCAGTTCTTC TRBV6-2/TRBV6-3 medium-sized TRBD2 TRBJ2-1 17
CATSDDRDTGELFF TGTGCCACCAGTGATGACAGGGACACCGGGGAGCTGTTTTTT TRBV24-1 medium-sized TRBD1 TRBJ2-2 14
CASRATGAFTGELFF TGTGCCAGCAGGGCGACAGGGGCGTTCACCGGGGAGCTGTTTTTT TRBV7-9 medium-sized TRBD1 TRBJ2-2 15
CASSIGLAGIEQFF TGTGCCAGTAGTATTGGCCTAGCGGGAATTGAGCAGTTCTTC TRBV19 large TRBD2 TRBJ2-1 14
CASSLPTLSPMNTEAFF TGTGCCAGCAGTTTACCGACACTAAGCCCGATGAACACTGAAGCTTTCTTT TRBV28 once . TRBJ1-1 17
CSAQGGKNSPLHF TGCAGTGCTCAGGGGGGAAAGAATTCACCCCTCCACTTT TRBV20-1 medium-sized TRBD1 TRBJ1-6 13